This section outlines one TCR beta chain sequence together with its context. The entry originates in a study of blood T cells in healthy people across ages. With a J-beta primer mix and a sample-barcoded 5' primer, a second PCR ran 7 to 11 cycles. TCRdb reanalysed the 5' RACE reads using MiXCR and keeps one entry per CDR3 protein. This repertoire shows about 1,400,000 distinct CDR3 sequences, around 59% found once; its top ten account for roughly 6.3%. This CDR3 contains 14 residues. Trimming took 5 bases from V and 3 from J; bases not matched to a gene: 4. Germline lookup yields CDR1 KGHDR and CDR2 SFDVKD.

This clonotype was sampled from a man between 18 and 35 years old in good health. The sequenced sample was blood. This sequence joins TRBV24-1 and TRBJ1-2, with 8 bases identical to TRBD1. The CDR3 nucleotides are TGTGCCACCAGTGGCCCGGACAGGGACTATGGCTACACCTTC. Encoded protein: CATSGPDRDYGYTF.